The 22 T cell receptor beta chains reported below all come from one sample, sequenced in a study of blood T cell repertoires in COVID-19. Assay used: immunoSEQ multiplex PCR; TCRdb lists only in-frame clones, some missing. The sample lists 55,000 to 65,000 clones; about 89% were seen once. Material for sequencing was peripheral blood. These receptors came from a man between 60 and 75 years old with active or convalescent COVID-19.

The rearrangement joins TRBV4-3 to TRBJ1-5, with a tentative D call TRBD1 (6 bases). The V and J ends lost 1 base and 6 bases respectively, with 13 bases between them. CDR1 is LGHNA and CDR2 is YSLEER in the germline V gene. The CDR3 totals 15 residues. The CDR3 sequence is CASSQARGNRQPQHF. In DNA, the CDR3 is TGCGCCAGCAGCCAAGCCAGGGGTAATCGTCAGCCCCAGCATTTT.

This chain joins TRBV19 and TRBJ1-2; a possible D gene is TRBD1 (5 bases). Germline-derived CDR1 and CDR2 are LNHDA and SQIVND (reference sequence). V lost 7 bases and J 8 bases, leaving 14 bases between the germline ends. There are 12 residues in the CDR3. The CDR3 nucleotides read TGTGCCAGTAAGATATCCAGGGAAGGCTACACCTTC. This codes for CASKISREGYTF.

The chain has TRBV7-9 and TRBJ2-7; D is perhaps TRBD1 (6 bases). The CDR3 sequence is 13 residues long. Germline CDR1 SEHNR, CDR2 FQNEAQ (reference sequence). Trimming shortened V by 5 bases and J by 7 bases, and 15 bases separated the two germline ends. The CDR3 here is CASSPRAGEEQYF. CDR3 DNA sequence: TGTGCCAGCAGCCCCCGGGCAGGGGAAGAGCAGTACTTC.

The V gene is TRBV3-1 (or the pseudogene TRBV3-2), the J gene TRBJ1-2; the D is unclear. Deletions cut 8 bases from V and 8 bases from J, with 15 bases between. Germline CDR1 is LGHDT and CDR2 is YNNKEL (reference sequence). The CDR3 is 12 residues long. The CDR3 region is CASSEWVGGYTF. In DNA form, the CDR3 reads TGTGCCAGCTCGGAGTGGGTTGGAGGCTACACCTTC.

The CDR3 here is CASSPLEDFYNEQFF. The CDR3 DNA is TGTGCCAGCAGCCCCCTTGAAGACTTTTACAATGAGCAGTTCTTC. The genes are TRBV7-8 and TRBJ2-1; no clear D. The germline gives CDR1 SGHVS, CDR2 FQNEAQ. The CDR3 totals 15 residues. Trimming pared 5 bases from V and 4 bases from J, leaving 15 bases between.

CDR3 nucleotide sequence: TGTGCCAGCACCCCAGATGGGGGGGCTGAAGCTTTCTTT. Its translation: CASTPDGGAEAFF. The chain uses TRBV7-9 and TRBJ1-1; the D gene is possibly TRBD1 (5 bases). The ends were cut back, 7 bases at V and 6 bases at J, with 15 bases in the middle. The CDR3 length is 13 residues. The germline V gene has CDR1 SEHNR and CDR2 FQNEAQ (reference sequence).

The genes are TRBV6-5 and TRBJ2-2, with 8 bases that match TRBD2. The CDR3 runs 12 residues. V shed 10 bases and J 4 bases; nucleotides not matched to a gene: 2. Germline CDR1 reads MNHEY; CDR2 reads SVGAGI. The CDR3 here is CATGTSTGELFF. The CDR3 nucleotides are TGTGCCACCGGGACTAGCACCGGGGAGCTGTTTTTT.

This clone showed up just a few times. This chain's CDR3 is CASSDEPARGNTIYF. The DNA of the CDR3 is TGTGCCAGCAGTGACGAGCCTGCGAGGGGAAACACCATATATTTT. The chain couples TRBV6-6 to TRBJ1-3; D ambiguous. The V end was cut by 5 bases, the J end by 4 bases, with 15 bases between. The germline V gene has CDR1 MNHNY and CDR2 SVGAGI (reference sequence). This CDR3 has 15 residues.

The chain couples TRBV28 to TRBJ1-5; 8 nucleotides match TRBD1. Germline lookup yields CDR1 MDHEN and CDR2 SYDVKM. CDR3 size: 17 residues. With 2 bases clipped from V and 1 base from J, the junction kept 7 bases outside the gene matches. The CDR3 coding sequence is TGTGCCAGCAGTTTACAACCGACAGGGGCGAGCAATCAGCCCCAGCATTTT. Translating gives CASSLQPTGASNQPQHF.

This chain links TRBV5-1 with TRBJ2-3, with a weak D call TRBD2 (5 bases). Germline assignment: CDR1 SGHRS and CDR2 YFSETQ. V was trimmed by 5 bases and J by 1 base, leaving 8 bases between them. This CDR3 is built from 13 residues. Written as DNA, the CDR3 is TGCGCCAGCAGTAAGGGAGGCACAGATACGCAGTATTTT. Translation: CASSKGGTDTQYF.

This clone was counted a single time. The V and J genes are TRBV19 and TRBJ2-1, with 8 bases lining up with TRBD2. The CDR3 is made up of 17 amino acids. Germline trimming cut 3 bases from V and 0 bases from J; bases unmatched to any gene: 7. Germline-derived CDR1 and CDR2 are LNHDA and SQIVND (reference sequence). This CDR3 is CASSMGLGLDSYNEQFF. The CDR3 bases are TGTGCCAGTAGTATGGGTTTGGGACTAGACTCCTACAATGAGCAGTTCTTC.

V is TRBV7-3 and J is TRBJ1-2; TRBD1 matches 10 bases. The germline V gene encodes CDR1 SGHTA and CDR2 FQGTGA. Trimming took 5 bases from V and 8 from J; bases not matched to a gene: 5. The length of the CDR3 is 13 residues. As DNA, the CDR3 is TGTGCCAGCAGCCGTAAGACAGGGGGCGGCTACACCTTC. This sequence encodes CASSRKTGGGYTF. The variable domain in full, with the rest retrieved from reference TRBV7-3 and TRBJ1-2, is GAGVSQTPSNKVTEKGKYVELRCDPISGHTALYWYRQSLGQGPEFLIYFQGTGAADDSGLPNDRFFAVRPEGSVSTLKIQRTERGDSAVYLCASSRKTGGGYTFGSGTRLTVV.

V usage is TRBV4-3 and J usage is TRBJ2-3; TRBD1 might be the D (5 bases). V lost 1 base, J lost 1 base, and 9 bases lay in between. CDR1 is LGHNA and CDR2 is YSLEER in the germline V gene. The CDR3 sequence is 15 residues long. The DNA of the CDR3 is TGCGCCAGCAGCCAAGCGGACACAGGCACAGATACGCAGTATTTT. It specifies CASSQADTGTDTQYF.

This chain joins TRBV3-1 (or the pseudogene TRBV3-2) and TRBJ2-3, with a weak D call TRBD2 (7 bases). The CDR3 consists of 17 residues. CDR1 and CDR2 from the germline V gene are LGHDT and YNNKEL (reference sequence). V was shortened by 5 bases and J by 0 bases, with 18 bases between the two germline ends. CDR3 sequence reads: CASSTGGGQVSTDTQYF. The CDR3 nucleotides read TGTGCCAGCAGCACGGGGGGCGGACAAGTTAGCACAGATACGCAGTATTTT.

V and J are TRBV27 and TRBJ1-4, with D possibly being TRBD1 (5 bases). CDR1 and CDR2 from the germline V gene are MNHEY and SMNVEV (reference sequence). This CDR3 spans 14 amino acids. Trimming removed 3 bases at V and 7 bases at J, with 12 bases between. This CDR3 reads CASSFSRAAEKLFF. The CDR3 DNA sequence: TGTGCCAGCAGTTTCAGCAGGGCCGCTGAAAAACTGTTTTTT.

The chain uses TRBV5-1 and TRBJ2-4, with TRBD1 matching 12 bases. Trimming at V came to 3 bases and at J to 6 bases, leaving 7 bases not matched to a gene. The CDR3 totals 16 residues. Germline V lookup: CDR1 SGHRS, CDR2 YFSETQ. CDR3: CASSYTGTGGVNIQYF. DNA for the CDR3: TGCGCCAGCAGCTATACAGGGACAGGGGGCGTAAACATTCAGTACTTC.

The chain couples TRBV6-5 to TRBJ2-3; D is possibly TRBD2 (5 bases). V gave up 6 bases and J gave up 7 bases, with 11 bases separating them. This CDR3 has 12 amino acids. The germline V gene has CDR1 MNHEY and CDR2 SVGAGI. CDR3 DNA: TGTGCCAGCAGGAACCCGGGAAATACGCAGTATTTT. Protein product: CASRNPGNTQYF.

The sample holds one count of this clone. As DNA, the CDR3 is TGTGCCAGCAGCGTCACCCGGGACAGAGATTCACCCCTCCACTTT. The encoded protein is CASSVTRDRDSPLHF. V and J are TRBV7-9 and TRBJ1-6; 7 positions match TRBD1. Per the germline V gene, CDR1 is SEHNR and CDR2 is FQNEAQ (reference sequence). The CDR3 is 15 amino acids. After removal of 5 bases from V and 8 bases from J, the junction contained 9 bases not matched to a gene.

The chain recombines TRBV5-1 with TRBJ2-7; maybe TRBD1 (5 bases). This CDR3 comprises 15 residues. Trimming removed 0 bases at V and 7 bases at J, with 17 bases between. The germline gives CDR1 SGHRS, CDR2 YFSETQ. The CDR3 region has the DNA TGCGCCAGCAGCTTGGCCGTAGGAGCCAAGGGGGAGCAGTACTTC. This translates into CASSLAVGAKGEQYF.

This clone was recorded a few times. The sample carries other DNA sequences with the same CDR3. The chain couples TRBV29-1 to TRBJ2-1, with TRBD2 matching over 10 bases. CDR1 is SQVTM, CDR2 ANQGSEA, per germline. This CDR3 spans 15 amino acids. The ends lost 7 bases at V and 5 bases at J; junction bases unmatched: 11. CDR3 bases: TGCAGCGCCCCCGGCGCTAGCGGGAGAGACAATGAGCAGTTCTTC. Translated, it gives CSAPGASGRDNEQFF.

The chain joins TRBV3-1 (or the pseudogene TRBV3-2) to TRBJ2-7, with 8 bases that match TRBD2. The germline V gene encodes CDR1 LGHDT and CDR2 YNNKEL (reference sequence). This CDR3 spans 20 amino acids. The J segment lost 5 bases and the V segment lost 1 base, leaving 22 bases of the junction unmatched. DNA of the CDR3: TGTGCCAGCAGCCAAGTTCGGCCACCCGGACTAGCTAAAGGACTACACGAGCAGTACTTC. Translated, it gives CASSQVRPPGLAKGLHEQYF.

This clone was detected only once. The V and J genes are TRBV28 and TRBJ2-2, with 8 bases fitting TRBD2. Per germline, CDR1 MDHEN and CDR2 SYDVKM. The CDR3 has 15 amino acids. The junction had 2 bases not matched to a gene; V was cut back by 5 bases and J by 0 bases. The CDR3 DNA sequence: TGTGCCAGCAGTACGGGGGGGACGAACACCGGGGAGCTGTTTTTT. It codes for CASSTGGTNTGELFF. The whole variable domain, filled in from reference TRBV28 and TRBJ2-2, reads DVKVTQSSRYLVKRTGEKVFLECVQDMDHENMFWYRQDPGLGLRLIYFSYDVKMKEKGDIPEGYSVSREKKERFSLILESASTNQTSMYLCASSTGGTNTGELFFGEGSRLTVL.